This T cell receptor beta chain comes out of a study of blood T cell repertoires in COVID-19. Overall study: Researchers got acute and convalescent COVID-19 samples from the United States, Italy and Spain. Nucleic acid was either cDNA or gDNA, and it came from T cells, B-cell-depleted T cells, or PBMCs.

There are 17 residues in the CDR3. Germline lookup yields CDR1 LGHNA and CDR2 YSLEER. V lost 0 bases to trimming and J lost 6 bases; unmatched junction nucleotides: 10. In the original workflow: Reference gene primers were amplified, and this amplification served to estimate nucleated cell counts. Profiled with immunoSEQ multiplex PCR; TCRdb holds only in-frame clones, not every one. The V and J calls and clone size are taken from that table; D and trimming were inferred from the DNA. The repertoire includes approximately 130,000 clones, 75% to 90% of them detected once, and around 4.5% sits in the top ten.

Sequences were obtained from peripheral blood. The clonotype was recovered from a human donor in a cohort sampled during active COVID-19. This sequence joins TRBV4-3 and TRBJ2-5; 10 bases match TRBD2. The CDR3: CASSQDLGLAGVQTQYF. The DNA for the CDR3 is TGCGCCAGCAGCCAAGATCTTGGCCTAGCGGGAGTTCAGACCCAGTACTTC.